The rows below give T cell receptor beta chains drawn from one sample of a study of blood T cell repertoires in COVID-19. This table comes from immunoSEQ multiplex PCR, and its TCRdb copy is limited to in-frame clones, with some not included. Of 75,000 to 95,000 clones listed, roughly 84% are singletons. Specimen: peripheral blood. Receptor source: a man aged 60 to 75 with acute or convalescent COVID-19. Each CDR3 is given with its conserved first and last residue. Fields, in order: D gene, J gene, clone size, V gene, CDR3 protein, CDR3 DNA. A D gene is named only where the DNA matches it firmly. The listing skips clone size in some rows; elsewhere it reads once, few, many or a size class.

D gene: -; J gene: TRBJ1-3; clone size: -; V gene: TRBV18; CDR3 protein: CASSPRGTGEGNTIYF; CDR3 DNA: TGTGCCAGCTCACCCCGCGGGACGGGGGAAGGAAACACCATATATTTT
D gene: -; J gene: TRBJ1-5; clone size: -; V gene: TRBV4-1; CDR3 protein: CASSQDQGALNQPQHF; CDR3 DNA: TGCGCCAGCAGCCAAGATCAAGGGGCTTTGAATCAGCCCCAGCATTTT
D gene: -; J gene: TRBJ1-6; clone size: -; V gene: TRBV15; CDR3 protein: CATSRDTGMDSPLHF; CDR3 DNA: TGTGCCACCAGCAGAGATACAGGGATGGATTCACCCCTCCACTTT
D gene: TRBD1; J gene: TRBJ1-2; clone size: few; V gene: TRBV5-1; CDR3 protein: CASSPWTGGGYGYTF; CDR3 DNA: TGCGCCAGCAGCCCCTGGACAGGGGGGGGCTATGGCTACACCTTC
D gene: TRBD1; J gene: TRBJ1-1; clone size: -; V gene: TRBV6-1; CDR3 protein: CASSEWTGSMNTEAFF; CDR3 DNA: TGTGCCAGCAGTGAGTGGACAGGGAGTATGAACACTGAAGCTTTCTTT
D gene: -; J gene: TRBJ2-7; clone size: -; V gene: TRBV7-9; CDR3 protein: CASSNFFSELSREQYF; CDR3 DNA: TGTGCCAGCAGCAATTTTTTTAGCGAATTGAGTCGCGAGCAGTACTTC
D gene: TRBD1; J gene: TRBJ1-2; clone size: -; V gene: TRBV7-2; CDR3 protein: CASSRGQSNYGYTF; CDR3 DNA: TGTGCCAGCAGCCGGGGACAGTCGAACTATGGCTACACCTTC
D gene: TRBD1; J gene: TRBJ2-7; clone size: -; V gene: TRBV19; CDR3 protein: CASSITPTGTATYEQYF; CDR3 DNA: TGTGCCAGTAGTATCACCCCAACCGGGACAGCGACCTACGAGCAGTACTTC
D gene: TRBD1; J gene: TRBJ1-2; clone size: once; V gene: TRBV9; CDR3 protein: CASSRETGDRYGYTF; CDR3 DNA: TGTGCCAGCAGCAGAGAGACAGGGGATCGGTATGGCTACACCTTC
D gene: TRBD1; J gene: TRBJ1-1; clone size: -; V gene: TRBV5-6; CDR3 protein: CASSQTGAGTEAFF; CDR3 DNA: TGTGCCAGCAGCCAGACAGGGGCGGGCACTGAAGCTTTCTTT
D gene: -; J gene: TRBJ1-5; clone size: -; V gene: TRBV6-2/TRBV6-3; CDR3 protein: CASSGGDFPPQHF; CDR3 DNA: TGTGCCAGCAGCGGGGGGGACTTTCCGCCCCAGCATTTT
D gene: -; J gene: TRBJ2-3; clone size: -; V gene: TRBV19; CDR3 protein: CASSAGQDTQYF; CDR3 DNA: TGTGCCAGTAGTGCGGGACAGGATACGCAGTATTTT